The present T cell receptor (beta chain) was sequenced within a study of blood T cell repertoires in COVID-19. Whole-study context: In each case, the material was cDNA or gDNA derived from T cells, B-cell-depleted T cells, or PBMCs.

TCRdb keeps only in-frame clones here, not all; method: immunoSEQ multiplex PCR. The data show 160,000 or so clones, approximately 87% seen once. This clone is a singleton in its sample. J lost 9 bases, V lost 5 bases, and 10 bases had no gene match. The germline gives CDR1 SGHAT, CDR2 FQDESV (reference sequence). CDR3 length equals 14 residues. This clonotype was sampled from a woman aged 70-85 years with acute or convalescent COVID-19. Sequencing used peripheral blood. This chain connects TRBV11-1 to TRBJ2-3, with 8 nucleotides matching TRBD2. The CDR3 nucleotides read TGTGCCAGCAGCCCCGCCGGGACTAGTGGGACGCAGTATTTT. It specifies CASSPAGTSGTQYF. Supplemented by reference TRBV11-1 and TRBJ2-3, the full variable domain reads EAEVAQSPRYKITEKSQAVAFWCDPISGHATLYWYRQILGQGPELLVQFQDESVVDDSQLPKDRFSAERLKGVDSTLKIQPAELGDSAMYLCASSPAGTSGTQYFGPGTRLTVL.